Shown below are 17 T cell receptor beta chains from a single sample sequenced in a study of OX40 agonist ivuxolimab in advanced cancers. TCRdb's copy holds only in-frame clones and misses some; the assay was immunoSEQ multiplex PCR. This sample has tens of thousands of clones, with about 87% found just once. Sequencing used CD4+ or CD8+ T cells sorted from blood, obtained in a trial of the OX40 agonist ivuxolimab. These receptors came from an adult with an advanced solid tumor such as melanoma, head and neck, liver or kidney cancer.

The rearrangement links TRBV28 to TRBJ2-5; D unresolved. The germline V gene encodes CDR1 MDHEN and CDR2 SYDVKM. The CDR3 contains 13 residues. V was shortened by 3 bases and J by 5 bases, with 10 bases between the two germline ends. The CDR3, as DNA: TGTGCCAGCAGTTTTGACGGAACGGAGACCCAGTACTTC. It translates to CASSFDGTETQYF.

For the CDR3, the DNA is TGTGCCAGCAGTCTTGGGGACATGGACACCATATATTTT. Its protein is CASSLGDMDTIYF. V usage is TRBV5-4 and J usage is TRBJ1-3; a weak D match, TRBD1 (6 bases). CDR3 length equals 13 residues. V was cut by 5 bases and J by 8 bases, with 14 bases left in between. Germline CDR1 is SGHNT and CDR2 is YYREEE (reference sequence).

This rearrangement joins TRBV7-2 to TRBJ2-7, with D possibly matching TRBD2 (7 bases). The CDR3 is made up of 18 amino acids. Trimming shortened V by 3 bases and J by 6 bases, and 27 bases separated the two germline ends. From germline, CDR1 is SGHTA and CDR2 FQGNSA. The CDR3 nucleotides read TGTGCCAGCAGCTTTTCTCGCCTTAGTGGGGGGGCCGGAGGCGAGCAGTACTTC. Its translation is CASSFSRLSGGAGGEQYF.

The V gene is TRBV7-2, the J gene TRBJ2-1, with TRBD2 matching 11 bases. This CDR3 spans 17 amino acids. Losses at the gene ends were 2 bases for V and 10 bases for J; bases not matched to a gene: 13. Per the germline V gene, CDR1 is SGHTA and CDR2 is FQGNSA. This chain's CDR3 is CASSLFSWTSGFGEQFF. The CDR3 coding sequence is TGTGCCAGCAGCTTATTCTCCTGGACTAGCGGGTTCGGGGAGCAGTTCTTC.

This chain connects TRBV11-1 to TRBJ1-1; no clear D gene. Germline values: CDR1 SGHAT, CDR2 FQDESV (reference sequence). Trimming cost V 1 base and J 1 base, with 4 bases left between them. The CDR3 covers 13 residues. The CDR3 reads CASSLVRNTEAFF. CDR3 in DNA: TGTGCCAGCAGCTTAGTTCGGAACACTGAAGCTTTCTTT.

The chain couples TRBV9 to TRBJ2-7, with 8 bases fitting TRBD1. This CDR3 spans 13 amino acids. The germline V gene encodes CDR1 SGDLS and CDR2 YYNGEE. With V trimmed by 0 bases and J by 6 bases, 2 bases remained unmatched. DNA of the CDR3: TGTGCCAGCAGCGTAGCTACAGGGGGCGAGCAGTACTTC. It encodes CASSVATGGEQYF.

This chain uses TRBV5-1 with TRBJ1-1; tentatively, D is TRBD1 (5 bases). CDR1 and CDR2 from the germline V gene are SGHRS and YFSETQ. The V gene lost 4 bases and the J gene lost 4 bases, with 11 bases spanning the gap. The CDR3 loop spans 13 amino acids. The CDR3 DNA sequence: TGCGCCAGCAGCAGCACAGGTGGCACTGAAGCTTTCTTT. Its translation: CASSSTGGTEAFF.

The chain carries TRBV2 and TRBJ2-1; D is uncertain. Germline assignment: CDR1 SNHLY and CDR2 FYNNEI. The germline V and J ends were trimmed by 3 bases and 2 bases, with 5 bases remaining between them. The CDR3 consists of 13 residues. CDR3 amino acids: CASSEDAYNEQFF. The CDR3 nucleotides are TGTGCCAGCAGTGAGGACGCCTACAATGAGCAGTTCTTC.

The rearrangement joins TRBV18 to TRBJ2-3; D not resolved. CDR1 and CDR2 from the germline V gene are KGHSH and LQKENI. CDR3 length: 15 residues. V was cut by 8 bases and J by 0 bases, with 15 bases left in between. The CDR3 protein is CASRSYTTSTDTQYF. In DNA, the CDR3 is TGTGCCAGCAGAAGCTATACTACTAGCACAGATACGCAGTATTTT.

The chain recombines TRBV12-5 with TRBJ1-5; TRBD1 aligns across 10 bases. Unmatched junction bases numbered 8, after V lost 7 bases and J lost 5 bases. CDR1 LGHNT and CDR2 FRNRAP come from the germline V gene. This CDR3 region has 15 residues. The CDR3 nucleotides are TGTGCTAGTGCTTGGGGACAGGGGTTAGATCAGCCCCAGCATTTT. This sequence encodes CASAWGQGLDQPQHF.

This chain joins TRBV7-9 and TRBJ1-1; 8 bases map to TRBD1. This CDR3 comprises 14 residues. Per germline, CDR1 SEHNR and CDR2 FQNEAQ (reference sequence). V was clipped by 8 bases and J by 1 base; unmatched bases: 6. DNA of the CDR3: TGTGCCAGCCGGGGGACAGGCCAGAACACTGAAGCTTTCTTT. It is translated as CASRGTGQNTEAFF.

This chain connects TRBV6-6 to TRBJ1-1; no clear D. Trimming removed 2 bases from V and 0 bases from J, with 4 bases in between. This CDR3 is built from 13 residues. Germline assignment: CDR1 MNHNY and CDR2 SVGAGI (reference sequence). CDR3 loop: CASSYPMNTEAFF. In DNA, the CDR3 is TGTGCCAGCAGTTACCCCATGAACACTGAAGCTTTCTTT.

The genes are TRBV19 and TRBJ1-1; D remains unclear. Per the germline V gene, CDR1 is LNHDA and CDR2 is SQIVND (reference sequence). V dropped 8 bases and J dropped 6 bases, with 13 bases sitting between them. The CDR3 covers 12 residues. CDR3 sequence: CASRQEYSEAFF. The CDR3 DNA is TGTGCCAGTCGTCAGGAGTACTCTGAAGCTTTCTTT.

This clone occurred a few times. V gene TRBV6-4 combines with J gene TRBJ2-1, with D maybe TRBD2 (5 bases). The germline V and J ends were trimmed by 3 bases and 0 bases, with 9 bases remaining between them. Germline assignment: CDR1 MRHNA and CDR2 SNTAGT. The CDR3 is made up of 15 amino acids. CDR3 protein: CASSEDTSSYNEQFF. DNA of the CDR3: TGTGCCAGCAGTGAAGATACTAGCTCCTACAATGAGCAGTTCTTC.

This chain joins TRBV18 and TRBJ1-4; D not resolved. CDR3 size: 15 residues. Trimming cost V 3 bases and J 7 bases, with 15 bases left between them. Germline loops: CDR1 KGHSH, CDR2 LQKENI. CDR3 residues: CASSPVPPPTEKLFF. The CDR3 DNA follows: TGTGCCAGCTCACCGGTCCCACCACCGACTGAAAAACTGTTTTTT.

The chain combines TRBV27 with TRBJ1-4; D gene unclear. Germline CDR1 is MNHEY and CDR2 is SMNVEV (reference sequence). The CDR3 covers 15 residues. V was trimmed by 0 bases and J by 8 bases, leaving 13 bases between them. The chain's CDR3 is CASSLSGRFSEKLFF. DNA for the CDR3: TGTGCCAGCAGTTTATCCGGGAGATTTTCCGAAAAACTGTTTTTT.

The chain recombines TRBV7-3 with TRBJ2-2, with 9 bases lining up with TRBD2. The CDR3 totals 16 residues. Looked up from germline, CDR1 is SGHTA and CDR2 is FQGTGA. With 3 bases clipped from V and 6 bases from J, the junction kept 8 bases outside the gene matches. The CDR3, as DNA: TGTGCCAGCAGCTTCACCGGGACTAGCATCCCCGGGGAGCTGTTTTTT. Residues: CASSFTGTSIPGELFF.